This T cell receptor (beta chain) appears in the sequencing data of a study of CD8 T cells in ankylosing spondylitis. Study conclusions and caveats: Within peripheral blood, clones linked to disease were CD8+ and relatively rare.

This clonotype was observed a few times. The target antigen is unknown. Germline assignment: CDR1 MNHEY and CDR2 SVGEGT. CDR3 length: 14 residues. V was cut by 8 bases and J by 3 bases, with 16 bases left in between. MiXCR, run by TCRdb on the 5' RACE reads, gives a single entry per CDR3 protein. This sample has about 160,000 distinct CDR3 sequences, with just over 9.5% found just once. Specimen: blood, either unsorted or a sorted T cell fraction (not recorded which). The rearrangement links TRBV6-2 or TRBV6-3 to TRBJ1-2; no firm D call. This receptor was obtained from a female donor with ankylosing spondylitis or in good health (not recorded which). For the CDR3, the DNA is TGTGCCAGCTTTCGACCTTCGGAGGACTATGGCTACACCTTC. It specifies CASFRPSEDYGYTF.